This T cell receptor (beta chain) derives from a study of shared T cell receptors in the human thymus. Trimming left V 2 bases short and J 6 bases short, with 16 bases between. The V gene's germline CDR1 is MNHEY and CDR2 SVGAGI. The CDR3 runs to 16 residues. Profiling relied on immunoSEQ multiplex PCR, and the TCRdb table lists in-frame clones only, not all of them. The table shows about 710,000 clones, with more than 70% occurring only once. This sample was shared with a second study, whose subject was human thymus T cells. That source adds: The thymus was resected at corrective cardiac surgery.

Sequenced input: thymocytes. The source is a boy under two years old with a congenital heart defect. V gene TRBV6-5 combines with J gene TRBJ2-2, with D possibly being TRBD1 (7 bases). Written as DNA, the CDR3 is TGTGCCAGCAGTTACCGCGGGACAGTGGACGCCGGGGAGCTGTTTTTT. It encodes CASSYRGTVDAGELFF.